This is a list of T cell receptor beta chains from one sample in a study of PD-L1 blockade in urothelial cancer. TCRdb's table, derived via immunoSEQ multiplex PCR, lists solely in-frame clones and lacks some. Counted here are tens of thousands of clones, 70% to 85% occurring once; the ten biggest clones make up 1.9%. The specimen was PBMCs, collected around atezolizumab (anti-PD-L1) treatment. These receptors all come from a man aged 50 to 59 with urothelial cancer. Each CDR3 is given with its conserved first and last residue. D genes are given only for firm matches. Not all rows give a size; the values are once, few, many and, for expanded clones, a class.

. | TRBD1 | TRBJ1-1 | TRBV5-5 | CASSTHPGQGATEAFF | TGTGCCAGCAGCACCCACCCTGGACAGGGGGCCACTGAAGCTTTCTTT
. | TRBD2 | TRBJ2-1 | TRBV2 | CASSSGLVYEQFF | TGTGCCAGCAGCTCAGGACTAGTTTATGAGCAGTTCTTC
. | TRBD2 | TRBJ2-5 | TRBV10-3 | CAISYASGVQETQYF | TGTGCCATCAGTTATGCTAGCGGGGTTCAAGAGACCCAGTACTTC
. | TRBD1 | TRBJ2-7 | TRBV4-3 | CASSPSRQGVEEQYF | TGCGCCAGCAGCCCTAGCCGACAGGGGGTGGAGGAGCAGTACTTC
. | TRBD2 | TRBJ2-1 | TRBV9 | CASSSVLAGGHEQFF | TGTGCCAGCAGCTCAGTACTAGCGGGAGGACATGAGCAGTTCTTC
. | TRBD2 | TRBJ2-7 | TRBV4-3 | CASSQDGGLAYEQYF | TGCGCCAGCAGCCAAGATGGGGGACTAGCGTACGAGCAGTACTTC
. | . | TRBJ2-5 | TRBV9 | CASSVAPQGRKETQYF | TGTGCCAGCAGCGTAGCCCCACAGGGTAGAAAAGAGACCCAGTACTTC
once | . | TRBJ2-3 | TRBV7-2 | CASSPFVEGTQYF | TGTGCCAGCAGCCCCTTCGTAGAGGGTACGCAGTATTTT
. | . | TRBJ2-3 | TRBV12-5 | CASGLPDRLTDTQYF | TGTGCTAGTGGTTTGCCGGACAGACTCACAGATACGCAGTATTTT
. | . | TRBJ2-3 | TRBV18 | CASRSDSTDTQYF | TGTGCCAGCCGAAGCGACAGCACAGATACGCAGTATTTT
. | . | TRBJ2-7 | TRBV20-1 | CSARGRYEQYF | TGCAGTGCTAGGGGCAGATACGAGCAGTACTTC
once | . | TRBJ2-5 | TRBV9 | CASSVDSQETQYF | TGTGCCAGCAGCGTGGACTCACAAGAGACCCAGTACTTC
. | TRBD2 | TRBJ2-5 | TRBV7-9 | CASSSQTSGGIQETQYF | TGTGCCAGCAGCTCCCAGACTAGCGGAGGAATTCAAGAGACCCAGTACTTC
. | . | TRBJ2-3 | TRBV29-1 | CSTSSAGRNLFTDTQYF | TGCAGCACATCTAGCGCGGGGCGGAACCTCTTCACAGATACGCAGTATTTT
. | . | TRBJ2-1 | TRBV29-1 | CSVRWGRSRGDEQFF | TGCAGCGTCCGCTGGGGTAGGTCCAGGGGGGATGAGCAGTTCTTC
. | . | TRBJ2-3 | TRBV2 | CASRPLAGGADTQYF | TGTGCCAGCAGACCTCTGGCGGGTGGGGCAGATACGCAGTATTTT
. | TRBD1 | TRBJ1-5 | TRBV29-1 | CSVGTGANNQPQHF | TGCAGCGTTGGGACAGGGGCTAACAATCAGCCCCAGCATTTT
. | . | TRBJ2-7 | TRBV7-6 | CASSDRNYEQYF | TGTGCCAGCAGCGACAGAAACTACGAGCAGTACTTC
. | . | TRBJ2-2 | TRBV7-9 | CASSPRGGERWTTGELFF | TGTGCCAGCAGCCCTAGGGGGGGGGAAAGGTGGACGACCGGGGAGCTGTTTTTT
. | . | TRBJ1-2 | TRBV4-3 | CASSQGQPYGYTF | TGCGCCAGCAGCCAAGGACAGCCTTATGGCTACACCTTC
. | . | TRBJ2-5 | TRBV27 | CATAQGPETQYF | TGTGCCACCGCACAGGGTCCAGAGACCCAGTACTTC
. | TRBD2 | TRBJ2-7 | TRBV7-2 | CASSQSSGRAGEQYF | TGTGCCAGCAGCCAATCTAGCGGGAGGGCCGGCGAGCAGTACTTC
. | . | TRBJ2-3 | TRBV5-6 | CASTRRGIYTDTQYF | TGTGCCAGCACCCGGAGGGGAATATACACAGATACGCAGTATTTT
. | TRBD1 | TRBJ2-7 | TRBV7-9 | CASSWTGGEQYF | TGTGCCAGCAGCTGGACAGGGGGCGAGCAGTACTTC
. | TRBD1 | TRBJ2-2 | TRBV5-4 | CASSLGQGGTGELFF | TGTGCCAGCAGCTTGGGACAGGGGGGCACCGGGGAGCTGTTTTTT
. | . | TRBJ1-4 | TRBV30 | CAWSVGQASNEKLFF | TGTGCCTGGAGTGTTGGGCAGGCCTCAAATGAAAAACTGTTTTTT
. | . | TRBJ2-5 | TRBV7-2 | CASSFGVGETQYF | TGTGCCAGCAGCTTCGGGGTCGGAGAGACCCAGTACTTC
. | . | TRBJ1-1 | TRBV2 | CATRGGREGEAFF | TGTGCCACTAGGGGGGGACGGGAGGGAGAAGCTTTCTTT
. | TRBD1 | TRBJ2-3 | TRBV7-6 | CASSKETGGSEDTQYF | TGTGCCAGCAGCAAGGAGACAGGGGGAAGTGAAGATACGCAGTATTTT
. | . | TRBJ1-5 | TRBV7-8 | CASSFTAAAGINQPQHF | TGTGCCAGCAGCTTCACGGCGGCAGCCGGCATCAATCAGCCCCAGCATTTT
few | TRBD1 | TRBJ2-7 | TRBV10-3 | CAISQTGSEQYF | TGTGCCATCAGTCAGACAGGGAGCGAGCAGTACTTC
few | . | TRBJ2-4 | TRBV18 | CASSQSTGLDIQYF | TGTGCCAGCTCGCAATCGACAGGTCTGGACATTCAGTACTTC
once | . | TRBJ1-5 | TRBV19 | CASSLSGAGQPQHF | TGTGCCAGTAGTCTCTCAGGGGCGGGTCAGCCCCAGCATTTT
. | . | TRBJ2-5 | TRBV5-1 | CASSFPTSGGETQYF | TGCGCCAGCAGCTTCCCAACCTCGGGTGGCGAGACCCAGTACTTC
. | . | TRBJ1-1 | TRBV6-1 | CASTTANTEAFF | TGTGCCAGTACAACAGCGAACACTGAAGCTTTCTTT
few | TRBD1 | TRBJ1-5 | TRBV19 | CASSSPGTGGRQPQHF | TGTGCCAGTAGTAGTCCCGGGACAGGGGGCCGTCAGCCCCAGCATTTT
. | TRBD2 | TRBJ2-5 | TRBV7-8 | CASSLVPVSAGVYQETQYF | TGTGCCAGCAGCTTAGTTCCCGTTAGTGCGGGAGTGTACCAAGAGACCCAGTACTTC